This TCR beta chain appears in the sequencing data of a study of T cells in Graves' hyperthyroidism and ophthalmopathy. Using RNA transcripts as the source, TCR beta CDR3 regions were amplified. Researchers ran a first-round RT-PCR on the TCR CDR3 using the HTBI primer set. A single record per CDR3 protein comes from TCRdb applying MiXCR to the multiplex PCR reads. Of hundreds of thousands of distinct CDR3 sequences in the sample, approximately 44% were seen once. The CDR3 length is 14 residues. V was shortened by 2 bases and J by 5 bases, with 13 bases between the two germline ends. Germline V gene sequence: CDR1 SGHTA, CDR2 FQGNSA. Hyperthyroidism was newly diagnosed in patients aged 18 to 65 (duration under 2 months).

The receptor was isolated from a woman aged 18-29 years with Graves' hyperthyroidism. Sequenced: peripheral blood or thyroid tissue (not recorded which). This sequence joins TRBV7-2 and TRBJ2-7; no definite D call. The CDR3 nucleotides are TGTGCCAGCAGCTTAACGTCGTGGGGAAACGAGCAGTACTTC. Its translation: CASSLTSWGNEQYF.